This TCR beta chain was identified during a study of T cells in narcolepsy. Clones were read by immunoSEQ multiplex PCR, and TCRdb kept only the in-frame ones, dropping some. The table has tens of thousands of clones, roughly 78% seen once. Study observations and caveats: HCRT-specific and TRIB2-specific autoreactive clonotypes appeared among same-patient CSF and blood CD4+ clonotypes. No autoreactive T cell clone sequences appeared in some memory CD4+ repertoires.

V dropped 1 base and J dropped 7 bases, with 11 bases sitting between them. In germline, CDR1 is SGHRS, CDR2 YFSETQ. CDR3 length equals 13 residues. About this clone: Its antigen is unknown.

The sample comprised memory (CD45RA-) CD4+ T cells from blood. V gene TRBV5-1 combines with J gene TRBJ1-2; D is undetermined. This sequence was found in a human donor in good health. In DNA form, the CDR3 reads TGCGCCAGCAGCTTGTTCCAGGACGGTGGCTACACCTTC. As protein: CASSLFQDGGYTF.